The clone carrying this TCR beta chain was observed a few times. This entry comes from a study of sequential checkpoint blockade in melanoma. Generated by immunoSEQ multiplex PCR, the TCRdb table keeps only in-frame clones and is missing some. Of approximately 6,000 clones listed, roughly a quarter are singletons. As for treatment: randomized to nivolumab then ipilimumab (arm A) or the reverse (arm B). V was pared by 5 bases and J by 2 bases, with 6 bases of the junction left unmatched. The CDR3 runs to 15 residues. Germline lookup yields CDR1 MNHGY and CDR2 SAAAGT. The receptor's source is a human donor with melanoma. V gene TRBV6-8 combines with J gene TRBJ2-3; the match to TRBD1 covers 8 bases. This material consisted of tumor tissue (inferred from file names), taken from a patient given nivolumab and ipilimumab in sequence. CDR3 in DNA: TGTGCCAGCAGTGACAGGGGAAGGAACACAGATACGCAGTATTTT. Translated: CASSDRGRNTDTQYF.